The T cell receptor beta chain described here comes from a study of blood T cell repertoires in COVID-19. Study-level information: Sites in the United States, Italy and Spain provided acute and convalescent COVID-19 samples. T cells, B-cell-depleted T cells, or PBMCs supplied cDNA or gDNA.

How the authors handled the data: Researchers report that nucleated cell counts were estimated from reference gene primer amplification. The protocol was immunoSEQ multiplex PCR, while the TCRdb copy is restricted to in-frame clones and leaves out a portion. The DNA gave D and trimming, while V, J and clone size come from that table. The table records 250,000 or so clones, 89% of them present only once. CDR3 length: 16 residues. Germline V CDR1 and CDR2: SGHRS, YFSETQ. Trimming stripped 2 bases from V and 9 bases from J, with 18 bases between. The clonotype originates from a woman between 40 and 50 years old who had recovered from COVID-19. J is TRBJ1-6 and V is TRBV5-1; a weak D match, TRBD1 (5 bases). Input material: peripheral blood. CDR3: CASSFDSGSGGSPLHF. The CDR3 DNA sequence: TGCGCCAGCAGCTTTGACAGTGGCTCCGGCGGTTCACCCCTCCACTTT.